Following are 10 T cell receptor beta chains from one sample sequenced in a study of cytomegalovirus exposure and HLA in healthy donors. 60 Vbeta and 13 Jbeta primers were used in PCR. Assay used: immunoSEQ multiplex PCR; TCRdb lists only in-frame clones, some missing. The data hold around 150,000 clones, with 84% observed a single time. The material sequenced was PBMCs. These receptors were taken from a man in his fifties or sixties in good health and CMV-seropositive.

This chain uses TRBV4-1 with TRBJ2-3, with 7 nucleotides matching TRBD2. V shed 4 bases, J shed 3 bases, and the junction held 13 bases outside the gene matches. Germline-derived CDR1 and CDR2 are MGHRA and YSYEKL. This CDR3 is built from 17 residues. The CDR3 DNA reads TGCGCCAGCAGCCCGGGGGGTGGAGGTGGTAGAACAGATACGCAGTATTTT. Amino acids: CASSPGGGGGRTDTQYF.

V usage is TRBV21-1 and J usage is TRBJ2-6; the DNA was not used to check the table's D call, TRBD1. TRBV21-1 is listed as a pseudogene. This CDR3 region has 21 residues. CDR3 bases: TGTGCCAGCAGCCCCTTCCCCCGGACAGGGGGCGGTGAATCTGGGGCCAACGTCCTGACTTTC. This codes for CASSPFPRTGGGESGANVLTF.

In DNA form, the CDR3 reads TGTGCCATCTCGGTGGCTAGCGGGAGTCGGGAGACCCAGTACTTC. Protein product: CAISVASGSRETQYF. This chain connects TRBV15 to TRBJ2-5, with 10 bases matching TRBD2. V dropped 10 bases and J dropped 5; count of bases not matched to a gene: 13. This CDR3 comprises 15 residues. Germline V lookup: CDR1 LNHNV, CDR2 YYDKDF (reference sequence).

V and J are TRBV12-5 and TRBJ2-1; TRBD2 matches at 7 bases. The germline CDR1 and CDR2 sequences are LGHNT and FRNRAP. This CDR3 region has 12 residues. Trimming took 5 bases from V and 8 from J; bases not matched to a gene: 3. CDR3 amino acids: CASGPGGYEQFF. CDR3 nucleotides: TGTGCTAGTGGTCCGGGGGGATATGAGCAGTTCTTC.

The chain carries TRBV7-9 and TRBJ1-6, with 8 bases aligning to TRBD1. The germline V gene has CDR1 SEHNR and CDR2 FQNEAQ (reference sequence). Germline trimming cut 3 bases from V and 5 bases from J; bases unmatched to any gene: 15. CDR3 size: 19 residues. CDR3 loop: CASSFPIEDRGGDNSPLHF. In DNA form, the CDR3 reads TGTGCCAGCAGCTTCCCTATCGAAGACAGGGGAGGAGATAATTCACCCCTCCACTTT.

V usage is TRBV27 and J usage is TRBJ1-2; 8 bases are a match to TRBD1. The germline gives CDR1 MNHEY, CDR2 SMNVEV (reference sequence). V lost 5 bases, J lost 2 bases, and 7 bases stayed unmatched. This CDR3 comprises 15 residues. The CDR3 DNA sequence: TGTGCCAGCAGTCTCAGGGGGCTGGGCAACTATGGCTACACCTTC. Amino acid sequence: CASSLRGLGNYGYTF.

J is TRBJ1-2 and V is TRBV6-1; no definite D call. V lost 3 bases and J 6 bases, leaving 11 bases between the germline ends. Germline-derived CDR1 and CDR2 are MNHNS and SASEGT. CDR3 length: 13 residues. The CDR3 loop is CASSDTRRDGYTF. CDR3 coding DNA: TGTGCCAGCAGTGATACCAGGCGAGATGGCTACACCTTC.

This chain uses TRBV27 with TRBJ1-1, with D perhaps TRBD1 (5 bases). The V end lost 4 bases, the J end lost 1 base, and 10 bases lay between the germline ends. The CDR3 contains 14 residues. The germline gives CDR1 MNHEY, CDR2 SMNVEV (reference sequence). CDR3 bases: TGTGCCAGCAGTTACGCAGGGCCGAACACTGAAGCTTTCTTT. Amino acids: CASSYAGPNTEAFF.

V and J are TRBV19 and TRBJ1-2; 7 bases agree with TRBD1. There are 13 residues in the CDR3. The germline gives CDR1 LNHDA, CDR2 SQIVND (reference sequence). With V trimmed by 5 bases and J by 7 bases, 7 bases remained unmatched. The CDR3 here is CASSLGQVGGYTF. In DNA form, the CDR3 reads TGTGCCAGTAGTCTCGGACAGGTTGGTGGCTACACCTTC.

The chain couples TRBV6-1 to TRBJ2-1, with 7 bases aligning to TRBD2. V lost 7 bases to trimming and J lost 8 bases; unmatched junction nucleotides: 14. This CDR3 comprises 15 residues. CDR1 and CDR2 from the germline V gene are MNHNS and SASEGT. The CDR3 region has the DNA TGTGCCAGCATCCCCTTCGGGGGGAGGTGGGATGAGCAGTTCTTC. It encodes CASIPFGGRWDEQFF.